This T cell receptor (beta chain) was observed in a study of blood T cell repertoires in COVID-19. Whole-study context: Acute and convalescent COVID-19 samples came from the United States, Italy and Spain. T cells, B-cell-depleted T cells, or PBMCs supplied cDNA or gDNA.

Original processing methods: Reference gene primer amplification gave estimated nucleated cell counts. Clones were read by immunoSEQ multiplex PCR, and TCRdb kept only the in-frame ones, dropping some. From that table come the V and J calls and clone size; the DNA was used to work out D and trimming. The sample carries about 45,000 clones, roughly 90% recorded once. With V trimmed by 6 bases and J by 0 bases, 11 bases remained unmatched. The CDR3 contains 17 residues. Germline V CDR1 and CDR2: KGHSH, LQKENI. This TCR was sampled from a man between 65 and 85 years old with active COVID-19. The chain links TRBV18 to TRBJ2-7; 10 nucleotides agree with TRBD2. Sequencing was done on a sample of peripheral blood. Written as DNA, the CDR3 is TGTGCCAGCTCCCTCACCACCTCTAGCGGGAGCTCCTACGAGCAGTACTTC. Amino acids: CASSLTTSSGSSYEQYF.